This TCR beta chain was documented in a study of blood T cell repertoires in COVID-19. The table lists this clone with a count of one. Profiled with immunoSEQ multiplex PCR; TCRdb holds only in-frame clones, not every one. The sample consists of approximately 110,000 clones, about 91% of them appearing once. From germline, CDR1 is MRHNA and CDR2 SNTAGT. CDR3 length: 19 amino acids. The V and J ends lost 2 bases and 2 bases, in that order; junction bases with no gene match: 18. Input material: peripheral blood. The receptor's source is a woman between 50 and 59 years old with active or convalescent COVID-19. V is TRBV6-4 and J is TRBJ2-7, with TRBD1 matching over 7 bases. CDR3 sequence: CASSDLEAPPGQLTYEQYF. DNA for the CDR3: TGTGCCAGCAGTGACCTTGAAGCCCCCCCGGGACAGCTGACCTACGAGCAGTACTTC.